These T cell receptor beta chains were read from a single sample in a study of tumor and adjacent non-tumor tissue in lung cancer. TCRdb used MiXCR to reprocess the multiplex PCR reads, holding one entry per CDR3 protein. The sample yields approximately 65,000 distinct CDR3 sequences, roughly three fifths seen once. The sample was lung tumor tissue. The source is a man aged 50-59 years with non-small cell lung cancer. The CDR3 runs from the conserved cysteine through the conserved F or W. D genes are given only for firm matches. Only some rows state a clone size, as once, few, many or a class for expanded clones.

>NA|TRBV11-2|NA|TRBJ1-1
TGTGCCAGCAGCAGTACAGGGCGACACACTGAAGCTTTCTTT
CASSSTGRHTEAFF
>NA|TRBV5-1|NA|TRBJ2-7
NA
CASSYSLDKASEGLSYEQYF
>NA|TRBV11-2|NA|TRBJ1-1
TGTGCCAGCAGCTCACGAGTTGGCACTGAAGCTTTCTTT
CASSSRVGTEAFF
>many|TRBV11-2|NA|TRBJ2-7
TGTGCCAGCAGCTTAGATCCGGGGGCCTACGAGCAGTACTTC
CASSLDPGAYEQYF
>NA|TRBV6-1|NA|TRBJ1-5
TGTACCAGCATCCGCGGCGTGGGGTGGGGGCCCCAGCATTTT
CTSIRGVGWGPQHF
>NA|TRBV29-1|TRBD1|TRBJ1-1
TGCAGCAGGGAGGGGCAGGGGGCATACACTGGAGCTTTCTTT
CSREGQGAYTGAFF
>NA|TRBV11-2|NA|TRBJ2-1
TGTGCCAGCAGCTTATACAGGCTAATTAGTGAGCAGTTCTTC
CASSLYRLISEQFF
>NA|TRBV11-3|NA|TRBJ2-2
TGTGCCAGCAACTTGGGGGCAGGGACGAACACCGGGGAGCTATTTTTT
CASNLGAGTNTGELFF
>NA|TRBV25-1|NA|TRBJ2-7
TGTGCCAGCAGTGAGGGTTGGGGGCTCCGGTACTTC
CASSEGWGLRYF
>NA|TRBV6-2/TRBV6-3|NA|TRBJ2-1
TGTGCCAGCAGGAAGGGCCGGGACACGAGGGATGAGCAGTTCTTC
CASRKGRDTRDEQFF
>NA|TRBV20-1|NA|TRBJ2-3
TGCAGTGTTAGTAACAGGGAAAGGAGAACACACACAGCCACAGATACGCACTATTTT
CSVSNRERRTHTATDTHYF
>NA|TRBV4-2|TRBD1|TRBJ1-4
TGTGCCAGCAGCCAAGAACAGGGGGGAGAACTGTTATTT
CASSQEQGGELLF
>NA|TRBV11-2|TRBD1|TRBJ2-7
TGTGCCAGCAGCCTCGCCCGGACAGGGGAAGGGGTCGAGCCGTACTTC
CASSLARTGEGVEPYF
>NA|TRBV12-3/TRBV12-4|NA|TRBJ1-1
TGTGCCAGCCTGATAATGAACACTGAAGCTTTCTTT
CASLIMNTEAFF
>NA|TRBV11-3|NA|TRBJ2-1
TGTGCCAGCAGCCTATTGGGCCAGGTTGTCGATGAGCAGTTCTTC
CASSLLGQVVDEQFF
>NA|TRBV20-1|NA|TRBJ1-4
TGCAGTGCTAGAGGGCTAGTGGTTAGCGAAAAACTGTTTTTT
CSARGLVVSEKLFF
>NA|TRBV2|NA|TRBJ2-1
TGTGCCAGTAAAGTGCCTAGCTCCTACAATGAGCAGTTCTTC
CASKVPSSYNEQFF
>many|TRBV6-1|TRBD2|TRBJ2-1
TGTGCCAGCAGTGAAGAACTAGCGGGAGGATTAAGTAGGATCTACAATGAGCAGTTCTTC
CASSEELAGGLSRIYNEQFF
>many|TRBV6-1|TRBD2|TRBJ2-5
TGTGCCAGCAGCCTATCCTTAGCGGGCTCCCAAGAGACCCAGTACTTC
CASSLSLAGSQETQYF
>few|TRBV19|NA|TRBJ1-6
TGTGCCAGTAGTCTCGAGGGGACCAATTCACCCCTCCACTTT
CASSLEGTNSPLHF
>NA|TRBV10-3|NA|TRBJ1-5
TGTGCCATGCGTAGCGGGGGGGCCGCAGATTTGCAGCATTTT
CAMRSGGAADLQHF
>NA|TRBV28|NA|TRBJ1-5
TGTGCCAGCTCCCGATGGGGGGGCGGTCTGTCCCAGCATTTT
CASSRWGGGLSQHF
>many|TRBV5-4|TRBD2|TRBJ2-7
TGTGCCAGCAGCTTGGGAGGACTAGCGGGCGCCACCTACGAGCAGTACTTC
CASSLGGLAGATYEQYF
>NA|TRBV29-1|NA|TRBJ2-7
TGCAGCGTTGAAATCCTAGGACGGGGATACGAGCAGTACTTC
CSVEILGRGYEQYF
>NA|TRBV6-6|NA|TRBJ2-1
TGTGCCAGCAGTTACGGACGCTCTGCCTACGAGCAGTTCTTC
CASSYGRSAYEQFF
>many|TRBV28|TRBD1|TRBJ2-7
TGTGCCAGTGGGACAGGGGGCAGCGAGCAGTACTTC
CASGTGGSEQYF
>many|TRBV10-3|TRBD2|TRBJ2-7
TGTGCCATCAGTGAGGATAGCGGGAGTTACAACGAGCAGTACTTC
CAISEDSGSYNEQYF
>NA|TRBV6-1|NA|TRBJ1-5
TGTGCCAGCAGTGAAGACTGGGCAGACAACAGTCAGCCCCAACATTTT
CASSEDWADNSQPQHF
>NA|TRBV28|TRBD2|TRBJ2-4
TGTGCCAGCAGTTTGAATGGGGGGGGATCGGGACTTCGGGACATTCAGTACTTC
CASSLNGGGSGLRDIQYF
>NA|TRBV11-2|TRBD2|TRBJ2-7
TGTGCCAGCAGTCCCCAAGCGGGGGGGTACAGGCAGTACTTC
CASSPQAGGYRQYF
>NA|TRBV10-3|NA|TRBJ1-2
NA
CVISELGQNYGCTF
>NA|TRBV28|NA|TRBJ2-1
TGTGTCAGCAGTAAGACTGGGGGCGCTTTTTTCAATGAGCTGTTCTTC
CVSSKTGGAFFNELFF
>many|TRBV20-1|TRBD1|TRBJ2-2
TGCAGTGCCCAGGACAGGGGGCGGTCGACCACCGGGGAGCTGTTTTTT
CSAQDRGRSTTGELFF
>many|TRBV29-1|NA|TRBJ1-1
TGCAGCGGTGACCTAGGACCCGGCGGCACTGAAGCTTTCTTT
CSGDLGPGGTEAFF
>NA|TRBV5-4|NA|TRBJ2-7
TGTACCAGCATAGGCTCTGATTACGAGCAGTACTTC
CTSIGSDYEQYF
>NA|TRBV2|TRBD2|TRBJ2-3
TGTGCCAGCAGTGGAACTAGCGGGGGGCCGATCTTCACAGATACGCAGTATTTT
CASSGTSGGPIFTDTQYF
>NA|TRBV4-1|NA|TRBJ2-1
TGCGCCAGCAGCCAAGTTGGCAGAAGCAATGAGCAGTTCTTC
CASSQVGRSNEQFF
>NA|TRBV7-2|NA|TRBJ2-3
TGTGCCAGCAGCTTACTCGGGGAATGGGCAGATACGCAGTATTTT
CASSLLGEWADTQYF
>NA|TRBV5-1|TRBD1|TRBJ2-3
TGCGCCAGCAGATTGGGAACAGGGGGCAAGGTGGATACGCAGTATTTT
CASRLGTGGKVDTQYF
>NA|TRBV28|TRBD2|TRBJ2-7
TGTGCCAGCAGAACGGGACTAGCGGGAGGGTATGCGGGGGGGCAGTACTTC
CASRTGLAGGYAGGQYF
>NA|TRBV29-1|TRBD1|TRBJ2-1
TGCAGCGCCTGGACAGGGGGATACAATGAGCAGTTCTTT
CSAWTGGYNEQFF
>NA|TRBV11-3|NA|TRBJ2-1
TGTGCCAGGAGCCTCGAAGGGCGGTCACGCGATGAACAGTTCTTC
CARSLEGRSRDEQFF
>NA|TRBV4-1|NA|TRBJ2-3
TGCGCCAGTAGCCACTCGGCTAGCGCAGATACGCAGTATTTT
CASSHSASADTQYF
>NA|TRBV6-6|TRBD2|TRBJ2-1
TGTGACAGCAGCAGGAAGTTTGGGGGGGGTAACGAACAGTTCTTC
CDSSRKFGGGNEQFF
>many|TRBV5-1|NA|TRBJ1-2
TGCGCCAGCAGCTTGTCGGCGGATGGCTATGGCTACACCTTC
CASSLSADGYGYTF
>NA|TRBV24-1|NA|TRBJ2-3
TGTGCCACCAGTGATTTATCCAGGTCTAGCAATCAGCCCCAGTATTTT
CATSDLSRSSNQPQYF
>many|TRBV2|TRBD1|TRBJ2-6
TGTGCCAGTGGACAGGGATCTGGGGCCAACGTCCTGACTTTC
CASGQGSGANVLTF
>few|TRBV11-1|NA|TRBJ2-1
TGTGCCAGCAGCCTCGAAGGACAGTCCCGTGATGAGCAGTTCTTC
CASSLEGQSRDEQFF
>NA|TRBV5-4|TRBD2|TRBJ2-5
TGTGCCAGCAGCTTAGGCGGGAGCTTAAGGAGGACCCAGTACTTC
CASSLGGSLRRTQYF